A selection of T cell receptor beta chains follows, all from one sample in a study of beta chain features in type 1 diabetes. Profiling relied on immunoSEQ multiplex PCR, and the TCRdb table lists in-frame clones only, not all of them. The sample has 250,000 to 350,000 clones; 9.5% to 12% are singletons. Sample: naive CD4+ T cells from blood. These receptor sequences come from a woman aged 30 to 39 in good health. The CDR3 runs from the conserved cysteine through the conserved F or W. The D gene is left open where the match is weak. Clone size appears in some rows only: once, few, many, or a class for an expanded clone.

>TRBV6-1|TRBJ1-5|.|.
TGTGCCAGCAGTGGCCCCTCCTCTGGTCGGGGCAATCAGCCCCAGCATTTT
CASSGPSSGRGNQPQHF
>TRBV5-4|TRBJ1-2|.|.
TGTGCCAGCAGCTTGGCAGGTGTAAACTATGGCTACACCTTC
CASSLAGVNYGYTF
>TRBV27|TRBJ2-7|.|.
TGTGCCAGCAGTTTGAATCCCCCCTTAGGGGGACTAACCTACGAGCAGTACTTC
CASSLNPPLGGLTYEQYF
>TRBV7-9|TRBJ1-2|.|.
TGTGCCAGCAGCCTAGACATTAACTATGGCTACACCTTC
CASSLDINYGYTF
>TRBV28|TRBJ2-1|.|TRBD2
TGTGCCAGCAGCCATAGACTAGCGGGAGCCGATACTCTCAATGAGCAGTTCTTC
CASSHRLAGADTLNEQFF
>TRBV2|TRBJ2-1|few|TRBD1
TGTGCCAGCAGACCGGGACAGGGGAAATATGAGCAGTTCTTC
CASRPGQGKYEQFF
>TRBV19|TRBJ1-5|few|.
TGTGCCAGTAGTCCAGAGGTGGGTTTTCAGCCCCAGCATTTT
CASSPEVGFQPQHF
>TRBV7-9|TRBJ2-2|.|TRBD2
TGTGCCAGCAGCTTCTCCCTAGCGGGAGATACGAACACCGGGGAGCTGTTTTTT
CASSFSLAGDTNTGELFF
>TRBV11-2|TRBJ2-3|few|TRBD2
TGTGCCAGCGGGACTAGGGGCGATACGCAGTATTTT
CASGTRGDTQYF
>TRBV6-5|TRBJ1-1|few|.
TGTGCCAGCAGTACGGTGAACACTGAAGCTTTCTTT
CASSTVNTEAFF
>TRBV7-2|TRBJ2-5|few|TRBD2
TGTGCCAGCCAAAGGACTAGCGGACCTCAAGAGACCCAGTACTTC
CASQRTSGPQETQYF
>TRBV28|TRBJ2-6|.|TRBD1
TGTGCCAGCAGGCGGGTCGGGACAGCTGGGGCCAACGTCCTGACTTTC
CASRRVGTAGANVLTF
>TRBV5-1|TRBJ2-1|.|.
TGCGCCAGCAGCTTGGATATTTACAATGAGCAGTTCTTC
CASSLDIYNEQFF
>TRBV9|TRBJ2-1|.|.
TGTGCCAGCAGCGTCTCCCCCAGTTTCGATGAGCAGTTCTTC
CASSVSPSFDEQFF
>TRBV7-3|TRBJ1-3|.|TRBD1
TGTGCCAGCAGCTTACCGGGACAGGGCGGAAACACCATATATTTT
CASSLPGQGGNTIYF
>TRBV7-2|TRBJ1-5|few|.
TGTGCCAGCAGCCGTGGGGGGGGGCAGGTAGGCAATCAGCCCCAGCATTTT
CASSRGGGQVGNQPQHF
>TRBV18|TRBJ2-1|.|.
TGTGCCAGCTCACTCACTTTAGCGATGGCGGATGAGCAGTTCTTC
CASSLTLAMADEQFF
>TRBV6-6|TRBJ2-5|.|TRBD2
TGTGCCAGCAGTTACCGGCGGGAGGGCGAGACCCAGTACTTC
CASSYRREGETQYF
>TRBV30|TRBJ1-5|.|TRBD1
TGTGCCTGGGACAGGGATTTCAATCAGCCCCAGCATTTT
CAWDRDFNQPQHF
>TRBV28|TRBJ2-1|.|TRBD2
TGTGCCAGCAGTTCGGAACCCGGGACTAGCGGATACAATGAGCAGTTCTTC
CASSSEPGTSGYNEQFF
>TRBV30|TRBJ2-7|few|TRBD2
TGTGCCTGGAGTGGGCCTAGCGGGAGTCTCTACGAGCAGTACTTC
CAWSGPSGSLYEQYF
>TRBV18|TRBJ2-7|few|.
TGTGCCAGCTCGGACGGACACGGGGAGGCCTACGAGCAGTACTTC
CASSDGHGEAYEQYF
>TRBV6-1|TRBJ2-7|.|TRBD1
TGTGCCAGCAGAGAGGGGTGGACAGGGGGCTACGAGCAGTACTTC
CASREGWTGGYEQYF
>TRBV7-6|TRBJ2-5|.|TRBD2
TGTGCCAGCAGCTCAGGGACTAGCGGGAGAGAGACCCAGTACTTC
CASSSGTSGRETQYF
>TRBV5-1|TRBJ2-5|few|TRBD2
TGCGCCAGCAGCCGGGGGGGAGAAGAGACCCAGTACTTC
CASSRGGEETQYF
>TRBV7-8|TRBJ2-3|.|.
TGTGCCAGCAGCGACAGTTCCACAGATACGCAGTATTTT
CASSDSSTDTQYF
>TRBV21-1|TRBJ2-5|few|.
TGTGCCAGCAGCAATAAGCGGGAGGAAGAGACCCAGTACTTC
CASSNKREEETQYF
>TRBV7-3|TRBJ2-7|.|.
TGTGCCAGCAGCCCGACTAGAAGCTCCTACGAGCAGTACTTC
CASSPTRSSYEQYF
>TRBV15|TRBJ2-7|few|TRBD2
TGTGCCACCAGCAGATCTGGGGGAGGGTCCTACGAGCAGTACTTC
CATSRSGGGSYEQYF
>TRBV4-3|TRBJ2-1|.|TRBD2
TGCGCCAGCAGCCAGGGCCCGGGGGGGACCCCCAATGAGCAGTTCTTC
CASSQGPGGTPNEQFF
>TRBV10-3|TRBJ2-1|.|.
TGTGCCATCAGTGTCGCGGGTTCCTACAATGAGCAGTTCTTC
CAISVAGSYNEQFF
>TRBV19|TRBJ1-1|.|.
TGTGCCAGTAGTACCATGGAGCGGACTGAAGCTTTCTTT
CASSTMERTEAFF
>TRBV28|TRBJ2-1|few|TRBD1
TGTGCCAGCAGTTCTACCTCCGGGACAGACATCAATGAGCAGTTCTTC
CASSSTSGTDINEQFF
>TRBV14|TRBJ2-7|.|TRBD2
TGTGCCAGCAGTACTAGCGGGAGGGTCAGAACCTACGAGCAGTACTTC
CASSTSGRVRTYEQYF
>TRBV7-2|TRBJ2-5|few|TRBD2
TGTGCCAGCAGCCTCGCTAGCGGGAGTTGGGAGACCCAGTACTTC
CASSLASGSWETQYF
>TRBV28|TRBJ1-5|.|.
TGTGCCAGCAGCCGCGGCCTATCGCCCCAGCATTTT
CASSRGLSPQHF
>TRBV30|TRBJ2-3|few|.
TGTGCCGGTGGGGGCCCCGCAGATACGCAGTATTTT
CAGGGPADTQYF
>TRBV5-1|TRBJ2-5|few|TRBD1
TGCGCCAGCAGCTGGCAGGGGGACGAAGAGACCCAGTACTTC
CASSWQGDEETQYF
>TRBV6-6|TRBJ2-7|few|TRBD1
TGTGCCAGCAGTTACGGGCAGGGGGCGGGCGAGCAGTACTTC
CASSYGQGAGEQYF
>TRBV7-9|TRBJ2-7|few|TRBD1
TGTGCCAGCAGCCCGGGACAGGGCCCCTACGAGCAGTACTTC
CASSPGQGPYEQYF
>TRBV7-6|TRBJ2-1|.|TRBD2
TGTGCCAGCAGCTCCGGACTAGCAGTTTACAATGAGCAGTTCTTC
CASSSGLAVYNEQFF
>TRBV28|TRBJ2-6|.|TRBD1
TGTGCCAGCACAGGGACAGCAGACTCTGGGGCCAACGTCCTGACTTTC
CASTGTADSGANVLTF
>TRBV7-9|TRBJ1-1|.|.
TGTGCCAGCAGCTTACCCCAGGGGATCCCGGTAATGAACACTGAAGCTTTCTTT
CASSLPQGIPVMNTEAFF
>TRBV7-6|TRBJ2-5|.|TRBD1
TGTGCCAGCAGCTTAGGGACAGGGCCAGGGGCCCAGTACTTC
CASSLGTGPGAQYF
>TRBV5-1|TRBJ1-1|.|.
TGCGCCAGCAGCTTGTCAGAGAACACTGAAGCTTTCTTT
CASSLSENTEAFF